This TCR beta chain was captured in a study of breast tumors, draining lymph nodes, adjacent tissues. From germline, CDR1 is KGHSH and CDR2 LQKENI. The length of the CDR3 is 15 residues. Deletions cut 3 bases from V and 6 bases from J, with 16 bases between. Breast cancer patients provided tissue from their axillary draining lymph nodes. TCRdb passed the multiplex PCR reads through MiXCR, listing each CDR3 protein once. The table has over 200,000 distinct CDR3 sequences, about 34% seen once. This clonotype has ten or more counts. No antigen is known for it. Findings and limits, study-wide: The data were judged consistent with most tumor T cells coming from lymph node and expanding in tumor. Compared with basal-like, luminal-like tumors shared significantly more repertoire with nontumor tissue. The lymph node origin of tumor T cells was framed as consistent with a hypothesis, not demonstrated.

The J gene is TRBJ2-3, the V gene TRBV18; tentatively, D is TRBD1 or TRBD2 (5 bases each). The clonotype originates from a female donor with breast cancer. Some clones in this sample may be carry-over from other donors' samples. The sequencing input was axillary lymph node tissue. CDR3 sequence reads: CASSPNGAVGDTQYF. The CDR3 DNA is TGTGCCAGCTCACCCAACGGGGCGGTTGGGGATACGCAGTATTTT.